This T cell receptor beta chain emerged from a study of cytomegalovirus exposure and HLA in healthy donors. Overall study context: Findings of an earlier analysis included some 110 million unique TCR beta sequences from 200 million or so T cells. Study-wide results and limits: One variant, a missense change in DCLRE1C, was linked in a later analysis to TCR beta V- and J-gene trimming.

The PCR employed 60 Vbeta primers together with 13 Jbeta primers. TCRdb's table, derived via immunoSEQ multiplex PCR, lists solely in-frame clones and lacks some. The sample gives 120,000 or so clones, around 80% of which show up once; over 0.2% is in the top ten. From germline, CDR1 is MNHEY and CDR2 SVGAGI. Trimming left V 0 bases short and J 4 bases short, with 9 bases between. The CDR3 is 15 residues long. Worth noting for this clone: Its antigen is currently unknown.

When sampled, the donors appeared nominally healthy, though they likely had unrecorded immune exposures. This TCR was sampled from a man in his fifties or sixties in good health and CMV-seronegative. V and J are TRBV6-5 and TRBJ1-4; possible D gene TRBD1, 6 bases. Sequencing was carried out using PBMCs. This chain's CDR3 is CASSYSGQVNEKLFF. In DNA, the CDR3 is TGTGCCAGCAGTTACTCGGGACAAGTTAATGAAAAACTGTTTTTT.